This T cell receptor (beta chain) originates from a study of early T cells in non-severe SARS-CoV-2 infection. This CDR3 contains 13 residues. Trimming took 6 bases from V and 2 from J, leaving 10 bases between them. Germline V gives CDR1 DFQATT, CDR2 SNEGSKA (reference sequence). One entry per CDR3 protein, called by TCRdb with MiXCR from the 5' RACE reads. The sample shows 50,000 to 80,000 distinct CDR3 sequences, over 4.5% of them seen only once. Sequencing input: whole blood. The receptor was isolated from an adult who was a healthcare worker with PCR-confirmed SARS-CoV-2 infection or an uninfected control (not recorded which). The chain links TRBV20-1 to TRBJ2-2; D not resolved. CDR3 residues: CSAPWRNTGELFF. The CDR3 DNA is TGCAGTGCCCCTTGGCGCAACACCGGGGAGCTGTTTTTT.